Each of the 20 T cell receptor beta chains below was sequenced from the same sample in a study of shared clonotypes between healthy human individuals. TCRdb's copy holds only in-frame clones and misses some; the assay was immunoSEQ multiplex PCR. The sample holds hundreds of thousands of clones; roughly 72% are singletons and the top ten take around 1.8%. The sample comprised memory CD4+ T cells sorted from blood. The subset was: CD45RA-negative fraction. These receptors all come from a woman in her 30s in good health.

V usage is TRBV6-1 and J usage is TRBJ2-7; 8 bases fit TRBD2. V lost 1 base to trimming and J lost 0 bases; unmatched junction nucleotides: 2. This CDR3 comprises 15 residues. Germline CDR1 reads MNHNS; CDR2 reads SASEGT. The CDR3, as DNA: TGTGCCAGCAGTGAAGAGAGCGGGAGCTCCTACGAGCAGTACTTC. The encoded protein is CASSEESGSSYEQYF.

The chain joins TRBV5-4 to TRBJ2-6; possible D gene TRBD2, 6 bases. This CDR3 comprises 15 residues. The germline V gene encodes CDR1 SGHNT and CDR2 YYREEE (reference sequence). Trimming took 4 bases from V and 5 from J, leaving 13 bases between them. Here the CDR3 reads CASSLAGTRANVLTF. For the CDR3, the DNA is TGTGCCAGCAGCCTTGCGGGAACTAGGGCCAACGTCCTGACTTTC.

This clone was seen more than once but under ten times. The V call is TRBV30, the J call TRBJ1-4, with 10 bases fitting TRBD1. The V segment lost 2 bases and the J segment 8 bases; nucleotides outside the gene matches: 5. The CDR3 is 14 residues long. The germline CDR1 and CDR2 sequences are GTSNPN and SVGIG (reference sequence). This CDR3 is CAWSRGQGPEKLFF. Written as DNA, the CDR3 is TGTGCCTGGAGTAGGGGACAGGGGCCCGAAAAACTGTTTTTT.

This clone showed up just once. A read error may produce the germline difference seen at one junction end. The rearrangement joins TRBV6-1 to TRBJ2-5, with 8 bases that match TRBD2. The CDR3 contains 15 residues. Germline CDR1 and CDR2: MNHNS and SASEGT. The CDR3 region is CAISAPSGRRETQYF. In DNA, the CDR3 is TGTGCCATCAGTGCCCCCAGCGGGAGACGGGAGACCCAGTACTTC.

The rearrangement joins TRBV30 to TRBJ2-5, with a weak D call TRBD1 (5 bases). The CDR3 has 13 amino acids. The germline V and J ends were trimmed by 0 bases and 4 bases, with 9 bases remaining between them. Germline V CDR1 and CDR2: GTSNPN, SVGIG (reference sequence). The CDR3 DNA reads TGTGCCTGGAGTGTAGGGGTACTAGAGACCCAGTACTTC. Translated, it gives CAWSVGVLETQYF.

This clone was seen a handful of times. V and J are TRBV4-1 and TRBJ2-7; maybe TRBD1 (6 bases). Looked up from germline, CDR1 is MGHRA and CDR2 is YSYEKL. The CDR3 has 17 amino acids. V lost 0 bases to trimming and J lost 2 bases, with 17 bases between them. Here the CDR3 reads CASSQDQGLRKAYEQYF. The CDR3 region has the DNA TGCGCCAGCAGCCAAGATCAGGGGCTGAGAAAAGCCTACGAGCAGTACTTC.

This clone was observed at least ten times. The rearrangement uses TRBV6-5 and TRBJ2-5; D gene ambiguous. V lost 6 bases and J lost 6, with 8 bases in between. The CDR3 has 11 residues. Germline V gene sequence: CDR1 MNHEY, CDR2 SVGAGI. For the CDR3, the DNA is TGTGCCAGCAGACAACATAAGACCCAGTACTTC. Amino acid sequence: CASRQHKTQYF.

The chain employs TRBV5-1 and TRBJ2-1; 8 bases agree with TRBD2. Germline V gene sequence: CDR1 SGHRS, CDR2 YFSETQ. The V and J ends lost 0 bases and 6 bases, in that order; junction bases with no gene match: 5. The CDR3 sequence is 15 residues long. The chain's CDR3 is CASSLGAGAPNEQFF. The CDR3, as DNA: TGCGCCAGCAGCTTGGGAGCGGGAGCCCCCAATGAGCAGTTCTTC.

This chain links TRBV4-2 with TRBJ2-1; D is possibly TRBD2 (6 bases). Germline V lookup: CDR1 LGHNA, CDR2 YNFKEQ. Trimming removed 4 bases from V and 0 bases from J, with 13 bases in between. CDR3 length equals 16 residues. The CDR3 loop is CASSRGAGSSYNEQFF. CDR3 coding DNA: TGTGCCAGCAGCCGAGGGGCGGGGAGCTCCTACAATGAGCAGTTCTTC.

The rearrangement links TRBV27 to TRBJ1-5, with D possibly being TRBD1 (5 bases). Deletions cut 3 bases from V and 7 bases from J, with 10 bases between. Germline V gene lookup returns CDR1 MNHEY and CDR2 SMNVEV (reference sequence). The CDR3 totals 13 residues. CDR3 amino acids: CASSFQGKQPQHF. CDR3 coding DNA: TGTGCCAGCAGTTTCCAGGGAAAGCAGCCCCAGCATTTT.

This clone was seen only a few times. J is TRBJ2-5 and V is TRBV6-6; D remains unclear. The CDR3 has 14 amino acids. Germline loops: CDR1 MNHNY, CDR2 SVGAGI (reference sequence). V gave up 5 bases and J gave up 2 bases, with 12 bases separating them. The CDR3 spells CASSASRFQETQYF. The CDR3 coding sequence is TGTGCCAGCAGTGCCTCTAGGTTTCAAGAGACCCAGTACTTC.

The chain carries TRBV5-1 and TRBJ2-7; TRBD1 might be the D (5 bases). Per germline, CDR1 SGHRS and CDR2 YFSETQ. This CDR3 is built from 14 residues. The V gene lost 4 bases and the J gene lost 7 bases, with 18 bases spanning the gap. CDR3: CASSMRQPPREQYF. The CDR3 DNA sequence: TGCGCCAGCAGCATGCGACAGCCCCCTCGGGAGCAGTACTTC.

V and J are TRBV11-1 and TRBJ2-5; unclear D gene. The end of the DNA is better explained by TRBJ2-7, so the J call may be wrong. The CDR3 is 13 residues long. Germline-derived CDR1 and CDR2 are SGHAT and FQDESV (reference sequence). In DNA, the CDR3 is TGTGCCAGCAGCTTTTACAGTAGCTACGAGCAGTACTTC. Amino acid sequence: CASSFYSSYEQYF.

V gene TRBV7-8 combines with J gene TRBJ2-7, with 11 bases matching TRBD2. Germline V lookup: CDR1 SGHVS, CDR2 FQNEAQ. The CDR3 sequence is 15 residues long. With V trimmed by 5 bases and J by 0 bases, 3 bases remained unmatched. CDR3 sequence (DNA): TGTGCCAGCAGCGGAACTAGCGGGAGCTCCTACGAGCAGTACTTC. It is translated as CASSGTSGSSYEQYF.

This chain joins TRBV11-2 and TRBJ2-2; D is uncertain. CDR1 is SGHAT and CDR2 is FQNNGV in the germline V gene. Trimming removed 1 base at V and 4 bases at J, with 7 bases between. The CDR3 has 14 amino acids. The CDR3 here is CASSLVGITGELFF. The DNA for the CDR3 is TGTGCCAGCAGCTTAGTTGGGATCACCGGGGAGCTGTTTTTT. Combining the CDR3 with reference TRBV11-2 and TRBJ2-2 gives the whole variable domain EAGVAQSPRYKIIEKRQSVAFWCNPISGHATLYWYQQILGQGPKLLIQFQNNGVVDDSQLPKDRFSAERLKGVDSTLKIQPAKLEDSAVYLCASSLVGITGELFFGEGSRLTVL.

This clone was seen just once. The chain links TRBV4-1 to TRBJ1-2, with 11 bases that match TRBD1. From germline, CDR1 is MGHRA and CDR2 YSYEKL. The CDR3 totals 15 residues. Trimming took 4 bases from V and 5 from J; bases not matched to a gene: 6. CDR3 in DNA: TGCGCCAGCAGCCCGCCGGGACAGGGGGTTTATGGCTACACCTTC. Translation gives CASSPPGQGVYGYTF.

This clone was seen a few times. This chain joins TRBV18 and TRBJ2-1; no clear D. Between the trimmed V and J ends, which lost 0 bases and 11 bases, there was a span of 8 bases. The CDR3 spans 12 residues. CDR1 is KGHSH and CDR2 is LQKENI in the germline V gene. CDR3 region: CASSPPATQQFF. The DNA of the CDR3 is TGTGCCAGCTCACCACCGGCGACGCAGCAGTTCTTC.

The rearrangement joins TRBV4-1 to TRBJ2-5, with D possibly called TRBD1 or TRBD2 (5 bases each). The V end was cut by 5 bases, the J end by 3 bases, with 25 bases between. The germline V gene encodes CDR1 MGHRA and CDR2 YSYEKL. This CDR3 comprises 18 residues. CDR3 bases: TGCGCCAGCAGCAAAGTGGGGGTCACTCTGGGGCAGAAAGAGACCCAGTACTTC. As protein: CASSKVGVTLGQKETQYF.

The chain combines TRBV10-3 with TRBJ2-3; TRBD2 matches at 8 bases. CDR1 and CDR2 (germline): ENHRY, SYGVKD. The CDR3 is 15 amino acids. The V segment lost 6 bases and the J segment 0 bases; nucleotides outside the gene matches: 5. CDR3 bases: TGTGCCATCAGGGGGGAGCGGGAGAGCACAGATACGCAGTATTTT. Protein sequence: CAIRGERESTDTQYF.

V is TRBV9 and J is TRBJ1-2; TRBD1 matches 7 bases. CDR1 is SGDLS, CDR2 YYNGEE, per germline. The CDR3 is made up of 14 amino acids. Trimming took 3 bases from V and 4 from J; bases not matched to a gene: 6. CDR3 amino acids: CASSDYRGTYGYTF. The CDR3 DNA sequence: TGTGCCAGCAGCGACTACAGGGGAACCTATGGCTACACCTTC.